This T cell receptor (beta chain) is from a study of lymphopenia after photon versus proton radiotherapy. Notes on the study in general: Oligoclonal CD8+ Temra expansion after nadir drove photon patients' diversity drop. Photon-treated patients lost naive T cells and TCR diversity; proton-treated stayed stable.

For this clone: As yet, its antigen is unknown.

Method: immunoSEQ multiplex PCR; TCRdb's copy keeps in-frame clones and lacks some. The sample includes around 25,000 clones, 85% of them seen just once. This sequence originates from a man between 60 and 75 years old with pancreatic cancer. Specimen: peripheral blood, collected from a patient treated with photon-based radiotherapy.

This chain's CDR3 is CASSGGGDSPLHF. Written as DNA, the CDR3 is TGTGCCAGCAGCGGCGGGGGAGATTCACCCCTCCACTTT. This chain connects TRBV9 to TRBJ1-6; D perhaps matches TRBD1 (5 bases). CDR3 size: 13 residues. The ends were cut back, 3 bases at V and 8 bases at J, with 9 bases in the middle. Germline V gives CDR1 SGDLS, CDR2 YYNGEE.